The rows below give T cell receptor beta chains drawn from one sample of a study of vaccination effects on CD4 cells after COVID-19. Their target antigens are unknown. Assay: immunoSEQ multiplex PCR; the TCRdb copy retains only in-frame clones and omits some. The sample yields about 13,000 clones, around two thirds seen once. The sample was CD4+ T cells from PBMCs cultured with HCoV-NL63 spike peptides, taken after COVID-19 vaccination. These receptor sequences come from a human donor who had a prior SARS-CoV-2 infection. Each CDR3 is given with its conserved first and last residue. A D gene is named only where the DNA matches it firmly. Clone size is not always given. Where it is, it says once, few, many or a class for expanded clones.

d_call j_call clone_size v_call cdr3_aa cdr3_nt
. TRBJ1-2 . TRBV7-9 CASSPEVGYGYTF TGTGCCAGCAGTCCAGAGGTTGGCTATGGCTACACCTTC
. TRBJ1-5 . TRBV19 CASSIEGGVRDQPQHF TGTGCCAGTAGTATAGAAGGAGGGGTCCGCGATCAGCCCCAGCATTTT
. TRBJ2-3 . TRBV7-2 CASSLTGPQYF TGTGCCAGCAGCCTCACCGGGCCGCAGTATTTT
. TRBJ2-2 . TRBV4-2 CASSHFQGVALNTGELFF TGTGCCAGCAGCCATTTCCAAGGGGTAGCTCTTAACACCGGGGAGCTGTTTTTT
. TRBJ2-1 once TRBV6-1 CASSGLRSSVKSSYNEQFF TGTGCCAGCAGTGGTCTCCGATCTAGCGTCAAGAGCTCCTACAATGAGCAGTTCTTC
. TRBJ2-1 few TRBV18 CASSPEGGEQFF TGTGCCAGCTCACCAGAAGGGGGGGAGCAGTTCTTC
. TRBJ1-1 . TRBV11-3 CASSLVRYGTEAFF TGTGCCAGCAGCTTAGTAAGGTACGGCACTGAAGCTTTCTTT
. TRBJ2-2 . TRBV27 CASTSEGEPNTGELFF TGTGCCAGCACCTCCGAGGGGGAACCGAACACCGGGGAGCTGTTTTTT
. TRBJ1-6 . TRBV4-2 CASSQDSQAALDSPLHF TGTGCCAGCAGCCAAGATTCGCAGGCGGCATTGGATTCACCCCTCCACTTT
. TRBJ1-2 . TRBV5-1 CASSFSSANYGYTF TGCGCCAGCAGCTTTAGTTCCGCTAACTATGGCTACACCTTC
. TRBJ2-2 . TRBV3-1/TRBV3-2 CASSQLAGELFF TGTGCCAGCAGCCAACTAGCTGGGGAGCTGTTTTTT
. TRBJ2-3 few TRBV6-5 CASRVGPGGPDTQYF TGTGCCAGCAGGGTGGGACCTGGTGGTCCAGATACGCAGTATTTT
. TRBJ1-4 large TRBV27 CASSNREDEKLFF TGTGCCAGCAGTAACAGGGAGGATGAAAAACTGTTTTTT
. TRBJ2-1 . TRBV4-3 CASSHGQTGGDEQFF TGCGCCAGCAGCCACGGACAGACCGGTGGGGATGAGCAGTTCTTC
. TRBJ2-3 once TRBV7-2 CASSLVPGKNTQYF TGTGCCAGCAGCTTAGTTCCAGGGAAGAATACGCAGTATTTT
TRBD1 TRBJ1-1 few TRBV2 CASHRTGGGEAFF TGTGCCAGCCACCGGACAGGGGGTGGCGAAGCTTTCTTT
TRBD1 TRBJ2-3 . TRBV3-1/TRBV3-2 CASSQGRGTGGDTQYF TGTGCCAGCAGCCAAGGGCGCGGGACAGGGGGCGATACGCAGTATTTT
TRBD2 TRBJ2-5 . TRBV18 CASSPIYRTSAETQYF TGTGCCAGCTCACCTATATATCGGACTAGCGCCGAGACCCAGTACTTC
. TRBJ2-7 . TRBV7-2 CASSPSRASYEQYF TGTGCCAGCAGCCCGTCGAGAGCCTCCTACGAGCAGTACTTC
. TRBJ1-3 . TRBV6-5 CASSRQPAVGNTIYF TGTGCCAGCAGCAGACAGCCGGCAGTCGGAAACACCATATATTTT
. TRBJ1-5 . TRBV18 CASSQEGGVVISGRSSNQPQHF TGTGCCAGCTCACAGGAAGGGGGTGTAGTTATTAGTGGTCGTTCCAGCAATCAGCCCCAGCATTTT
TRBD1 TRBJ2-3 once TRBV20-1 CSASSGGTLTDTQYF TGCAGTGCTAGTTCAGGGGGAACCCTCACAGATACGCAGTATTTT
. TRBJ1-6 few TRBV3-1/TRBV3-2 CASSQLTRDSPLHF TGTGCCAGCAGCCAGCTCACTCGGGATTCACCCCTCCACTTT
TRBD1 TRBJ1-2 . TRBV2 CASRNRGANYGYTF TGTGCCAGCAGAAACAGGGGAGCTAACTATGGCTACACCTTC
. TRBJ2-7 few TRBV3-1/TRBV3-2 CASSQDRFSYEQYF TGTGCCAGCAGCCAAGACCGATTCTCCTACGAGCAGTACTTC
. TRBJ2-1 . TRBV18 CASSPGGGKGHNEQFF TGTGCCAGCTCACCAGGAGGGGGCAAAGGACACAATGAGCAGTTCTTC